This TCR beta chain emerged from a study of early T cells in non-severe SARS-CoV-2 infection. About the research overall: Alpha and beta chains were unpaired, from unsorted whole-blood bulk RNA.

This clonotype was counted a few times. Between the trimmed V and J ends, which lost 5 bases and 4 bases, there was a span of 12 bases. The CDR3 length is 13 residues. CDR1 is KGHSH and CDR2 is LQKENI in the germline V gene. Individual cDNA molecules were tagged with unique molecular identifiers, the study reported. TCRdb redid the calling of the 5' RACE reads with MiXCR, one entry per CDR3 protein. The sample has roughly 52,000 distinct CDR3 sequences; under 8% are singletons. The TCR was taken from an adult who was a healthcare worker with PCR-confirmed SARS-CoV-2 infection or an uninfected control (not recorded which). This chain connects TRBV18 to TRBJ2-7; D gene unclear. The specimen comprised whole blood, sampled at baseline. CDR3: CASSTDPNYEQYF. CDR3 DNA: TGTGCCAGCTCAACCGACCCGAATTACGAGCAGTACTTC. The entire variable domain, with the rest obtained from reference TRBV18 and TRBJ2-7, is as follows: NAGVMQNPRHLVRRRGQEARLRCSPMKGHSHVYWYRQLPEEGLKFMVYLQKENIIDESGMPKERFSAEFPKEGPSILRIQQVVRGDSAAYFCASSTDPNYEQYFGPGTRLTVT.